Following are 25 T cell receptor beta chains from one sample sequenced in a study of cytomegalovirus exposure and HLA in healthy donors. Here immunoSEQ multiplex PCR was the method, and the copy in TCRdb shows in-frame clones only, minus some. This table holds around 130,000 clones, over 75% found once. Sequencing was carried out using PBMCs. These receptors were taken from a woman aged 25 to 45 in good health and CMV-seronegative.

The chain uses TRBV5-5 and TRBJ2-1; 8 bases are a match to TRBD1. V trimming: 4 bases; J trimming: 3 bases; junction bases outside the gene matches: 9. CDR3 size: 16 residues. Germline CDR1 reads SGHKS; CDR2 reads YYEKEE (reference sequence). The CDR3 loop reads CASSTSGTGIYNEQFF. DNA for the CDR3: TGTGCCAGCAGCACCTCCGGGACAGGCATCTACAATGAGCAGTTCTTC.

The gene calls are TRBV6-1 and TRBJ1-4; the match to TRBD1 covers 10 bases. The J segment lost 7 bases and the V segment lost 3 bases, leaving 5 bases of the junction unmatched. CDR1 MNHNS and CDR2 SASEGT come from the germline V gene. The CDR3 is 15 amino acids. DNA for the CDR3: TGTGCCAGCAGTGACAGGACAGGGGGAGGTGAAAAACTGTTTTTT. This encodes CASSDRTGGGEKLFF.

V and J are TRBV5-1 and TRBJ1-6; no definite D call. There are 13 residues in the CDR3. CDR1 and CDR2 (germline): SGHRS, YFSETQ. Trimming stripped 4 bases from V and 8 bases from J, with 10 bases between. The CDR3 is CASSPRADSPLHF. In nucleotides, the CDR3 is TGCGCCAGCAGCCCGCGGGCGGATTCACCCCTCCACTTT. The full variable domain, rest sourced from reference TRBV5-1 and TRBJ1-6, is KAGVTQTPRYLIKTRGQQVTLSCSPISGHRSVSWYQQTPGQGLQFLFEYFSETQRNKGNFPGRFSGRQFSNSRSEMNVSTLELGDSALYLCASSPRADSPLHFGNGTRLTVT.

With respect to this clone: Other nucleotide sequences in the sample specify the same CDR3. The genes are TRBV18 and TRBJ1-2, with TRBD1 matching 9 bases. This CDR3 comprises 13 residues. Per germline, CDR1 KGHSH and CDR2 LQKENI. V dropped 3 bases and J dropped 6; count of bases not matched to a gene: 2. The CDR3 nucleotides read TGTGCCAGCTCACCCGGGACAGGGAATGGCTACACCTTC. Translation gives CASSPGTGNGYTF. Filled out from reference TRBV18 and TRBJ1-2, the complete variable domain reads NAGVMQNPRHLVRRRGQEARLRCSPMKGHSHVYWYRQLPEEGLKFMVYLQKENIIDESGMPKERFSAEFPKEGPSILRIQQVVRGDSAAYFCASSPGTGNGYTFGSGTRLTVV.

The chain carries TRBV7-8 and TRBJ2-5; D is possibly TRBD2 (5 bases). Germline CDR1 and CDR2: SGHVS and FQNEAQ. Trimming removed 0 bases from V and 2 bases from J, with 10 bases in between. CDR3 length: 15 residues. CDR3 residues: CASSLAGRTQETQYF. CDR3 DNA sequence: TGTGCCAGCAGCTTAGCGGGCCGGACTCAAGAGACCCAGTACTTC.

This clone was recorded once. CDR3 DNA: TGTGCCAGCAGCTTGGACACTCTGAACACTGAAGCTTTCTTT. As protein: CASSLDTLNTEAFF. The V call is TRBV7-6, the J call TRBJ1-1, with a tentative D call TRBD1 (5 bases). Germline CDR1 is SGHVS and CDR2 is FNYEAQ. Trimming cost V 3 bases and J 0 bases, with 8 bases left between them. This CDR3 is built from 14 residues.

This chain uses TRBV9 with TRBJ2-7; TRBD1 matches at 7 bases. The CDR3 runs 16 residues. Germline V CDR1 and CDR2: SGDLS, YYNGEE. Trimming cost V 3 bases and J 2 bases; bases outside gene matches: 11. The CDR3 DNA is TGTGCCAGCAGCGCCAGACAGGGTATAGGAACCTACGAGCAGTACTTC. This gives the protein CASSARQGIGTYEQYF.

The V and J genes are TRBV9 and TRBJ2-2; D call uncertain. Germline values: CDR1 SGDLS, CDR2 YYNGEE. V was pared by 0 bases and J by 0 bases, with 6 bases between. The length of the CDR3 is 15 residues. This chain's CDR3 is CASSVVTSNTGELFF. In nucleotides, the CDR3 is TGTGCCAGCAGCGTAGTAACTTCGAACACCGGGGAGCTGTTTTTT.

V is TRBV5-1 and J is TRBJ2-1; 10 positions agree with TRBD2. The germline gives CDR1 SGHRS, CDR2 YFSETQ. This CDR3 spans 15 amino acids. Unmatched junction bases numbered 2, after V lost 4 bases and J lost 1 base. The CDR3 sequence: CASSPLAGSYNEQFF. The CDR3 coding sequence is TGCGCCAGCAGCCCACTAGCGGGGTCCTACAATGAGCAGTTCTTC.

V and J are TRBV15 and TRBJ1-4; tentative D call: TRBD1 (5 bases). V shed 0 bases and J shed 7 bases, with 15 bases lying between them. Per the germline V gene, CDR1 is LNHNV and CDR2 is YYDKDF (reference sequence). This CDR3 region has 16 residues. The CDR3 DNA reads as TGTGCCACCAGCAGAGATAGGGGCGGGGCGGGTGAAAAACTGTTTTTT. It encodes CATSRDRGGAGEKLFF.

V is TRBV5-1 and J is TRBJ2-1; a possible D gene is TRBD1 (5 bases). This CDR3 has 12 residues. V gave up 2 bases and J gave up 10 bases, with 10 bases separating them. Per germline, CDR1 SGHRS and CDR2 YFSETQ. The CDR3 DNA reads TGCGCCAGCAGCTTTGAAGGGGAAGAGCAGTTCTTC. Residues: CASSFEGEEQFF.

CDR3 residues: CASSLISWGGTDTQYF. The CDR3 DNA reads as TGTGCCAGCAGCTTGATATCGTGGGGGGGCACAGATACGCAGTATTTT. V usage is TRBV5-4 and J usage is TRBJ2-3; D perhaps matches TRBD2 (6 bases). This CDR3 is 16 amino acids long. The V end was cut by 1 base, the J end by 1 base, with 13 bases between. Germline CDR1 is SGHNT and CDR2 is YYREEE (reference sequence). The full variable domain, with the rest looked up from reference TRBV5-4 and TRBJ2-3, is ETGVTQSPTHLIKTRGQQVTLRCSSQSGHNTVSWYQQALGQGPQFIFQYYREEENGRGNFPPRFSGLQFPNYSSELNVNALELDDSALYLCASSLISWGGTDTQYFGPGTRLTVL.

The chain employs TRBV7-9 and TRBJ2-7; maybe TRBD1 (6 bases). Germline lookup yields CDR1 SEHNR and CDR2 FQNEAQ (reference sequence). There are 14 residues in the CDR3. The germline V and J ends were trimmed by 3 bases and 0 bases, with 9 bases remaining between them. In nucleotides, the CDR3 is TGTGCCAGCAGCTTGGGACACAACTCCTACGAGCAGTACTTC. As protein: CASSLGHNSYEQYF. The whole variable domain, remainder taken from reference TRBV7-9 and TRBJ2-7, is DTGVSQNPRHKITKRGQNVTFRCDPISEHNRLYWYRQTLGQGPEFLTYFQNEAQLEKSRLLSDRFSAERPKGSFSTLEIQRTEQGDSAMYLCASSLGHNSYEQYFGPGTRLTVT.

This clone has just one count. J is TRBJ1-5 and V is TRBV30; 8 bases are shared with TRBD1. CDR3 size: 15 residues. Germline CDR1 reads GTSNPN; CDR2 reads SVGIG (reference sequence). The V segment lost 2 bases and the J segment 6 bases; nucleotides outside the gene matches: 9. CDR3 DNA sequence: TGTGCCTGGAGTACCGGACAGGGTGAGAGTCAGCCCCAGCATTTT. Protein: CAWSTGQGESQPQHF.

This clone was seen a few times. This chain joins TRBV5-6 and TRBJ2-7; TRBD2 might be the D (5 bases). The CDR3 is made up of 14 amino acids. Per germline, CDR1 SGHDT and CDR2 YYEEEE. V lost 4 bases to trimming and J lost 7 bases, with 18 bases between them. CDR3 residues: CASSLRAGRLEQYF. DNA for the CDR3: TGTGCCAGCAGCCTCCGGGCGGGCCGCCTGGAGCAGTACTTC.

This chain uses TRBV29-1 with TRBJ2-7; D perhaps matches TRBD2 (6 bases). The V and J ends lost 7 bases and 7 bases respectively, with 20 bases between them. This CDR3 contains 13 residues. In germline, CDR1 is SQVTM, CDR2 ANQGSEA. CDR3 nucleotides: TGCAGCGCTCTAGGAGGGGCTAGCTGGGAGCAGTACTTC. Translated, it gives CSALGGASWEQYF.

The rearrangement uses TRBV7-2 and TRBJ2-7; a possible D gene is TRBD2 (5 bases). Trimming shortened V by 3 bases and J by 5 bases, and 8 bases separated the two germline ends. CDR1 SGHTA and CDR2 FQGNSA come from the germline V gene. The CDR3 consists of 12 residues. The CDR3 sequence: CASSFDGNEQYF. CDR3 DNA sequence: TGTGCCAGCAGCTTTGACGGGAACGAGCAGTACTTC.

This rearrangement joins TRBV9 to TRBJ2-7, with TRBD2 matching 8 bases. With V trimmed by 4 bases and J by 3 bases, 9 bases remained unmatched. This CDR3 comprises 15 residues. Germline V CDR1 and CDR2: SGDLS, YYNGEE. The CDR3 coding sequence is TGTGCCAGCAGCCCCTACGGCGGGGGGTACTACGAGCAGTACTTC. Its translation: CASSPYGGGYYEQYF.

The V call is TRBV29-1, the J call TRBJ1-4; unclear D gene. Germline CDR1 is SQVTM and CDR2 is ANQGSEA. With 4 bases removed from V and 8 bases from J, the gap between germline ends came to 14 bases. This CDR3 region has 13 residues. CDR3 coding DNA: TGCAGCGTTGTAAGGGAGATGGGGGAAAAACTGTTTTTT. As protein: CSVVREMGEKLFF.

The V call is TRBV4-1, the J call TRBJ1-4, with a possible D match to TRBD1 (5 bases). The CDR3 is 14 residues long. Germline values: CDR1 MGHRA, CDR2 YSYEKL. V shed 6 bases and J shed 2 bases, with 10 bases lying between them. The CDR3 loop reads CASSPGFTNEKLFF. CDR3 in DNA: TGCGCCAGCAGTCCAGGGTTTACTAATGAAAAACTGTTTTTT.

The chain has TRBV6-5 and TRBJ1-5, with TRBD1 matching 7 bases. CDR3 length equals 14 residues. V shed 5 bases, J shed 3 bases, and the junction held 4 bases outside the gene matches. Germline values: CDR1 MNHEY, CDR2 SVGAGI. The CDR3 nucleotides are TGTGCCAGCAGTACGGGGACAGACAATCAGCCCCAGCATTTT. Amino acid sequence: CASSTGTDNQPQHF.

The chain recombines TRBV7-2 with TRBJ2-3; D not resolved. The CDR3 totals 12 residues. V was pared by 5 bases and J by 4 bases, with 7 bases between. Germline loops: CDR1 SGHTA, CDR2 FQGNSA. The CDR3 DNA follows: TGTGCCAGCAGCCAGGCCCCAGATACGCAGTATTTT. As protein: CASSQAPDTQYF.

The chain uses TRBV11-1 and TRBJ2-1, with D unresolved. V was clipped by 5 bases and J by 6 bases, with 5 bases between them. Germline CDR1 and CDR2: SGHAT and FQDESV (reference sequence). The CDR3 totals 11 residues. CDR3 DNA: TGTGCCAGCAGCCTACTCAATGAGCAGTTCTTC. This translates into CASSLLNEQFF. Full variable domain (missing parts from reference TRBV11-1 and TRBJ2-1): EAEVAQSPRYKITEKSQAVAFWCDPISGHATLYWYRQILGQGPELLVQFQDESVVDDSQLPKDRFSAERLKGVDSTLKIQPAELGDSAMYLCASSLLNEQFFGPGTRLTVL.

The rearrangement uses TRBV9 and TRBJ2-3; 10 bases map to TRBD2. The CDR3 runs 15 residues. Trimming at V came to 7 bases and at J to 4 bases, leaving 9 bases not matched to a gene. Germline V gene data show CDR1 as SGDLS and CDR2 as YYNGEE. CDR3 sequence (DNA): TGTGCCAGCTCCCCCCCAGCGGGGGGGCCAGATACGCAGTATTTT. Translation: CASSPPAGGPDTQYF.

The gene calls are TRBV11-3 and TRBJ2-7; TRBD1 agrees at 7 bases. This CDR3 region has 14 residues. Trimming took 6 bases from V and 0 from J; bases not matched to a gene: 5. Looked up from germline, CDR1 is SGHNT and CDR2 is YENEEA. DNA for the CDR3: TGTGCCAGCAGGTCTAACAGGGGCTCCTACGAGCAGTACTTC. Translated, it gives CASRSNRGSYEQYF.